The 26 T cell receptor beta chains listed next were all sequenced from one sample in a study of cytomegalovirus exposure and HLA in healthy donors. It was with 60 Vbeta and 13 Jbeta primers that the PCR ran. Libraries were prepared by immunoSEQ multiplex PCR; TCRdb keeps only in-frame clonotypes and omits some of them. Of 210,000 or so clones listed, around 86% were seen once; the top ten hold around 9.6%. The sequenced sample was PBMCs. Receptor source: a woman aged 50 to 60 in good health and CMV-seropositive.

The chain combines TRBV29-1 with TRBJ1-2; tentative D call: TRBD1 (6 bases). CDR1 is SQVTM and CDR2 is ANQGSEA in the germline V gene. The ends were cut back, 7 bases at V and 12 bases at J, with 18 bases in the middle. CDR3 length equals 11 residues. In DNA form, the CDR3 reads TGCAGCGCCGGGAGGGAGGGGACACACACCTTC. It codes for CSAGREGTHTF.

This chain joins TRBV6-6 and TRBJ2-7; TRBD1 aligns across 7 bases. Germline-derived CDR1 and CDR2 are MNHNY and SVGAGI (reference sequence). V lost 6 bases to trimming and J lost 4 bases; unmatched junction nucleotides: 6. The CDR3 runs 13 residues. The CDR3 sequence is CASSPDRVYEQYF. The CDR3, as DNA: TGTGCCAGCAGCCCTGACAGGGTATACGAGCAGTACTTC.

The chain joins TRBV30 to TRBJ1-2; 9 nucleotides line up with TRBD1. There are 15 residues in the CDR3. The germline gives CDR1 GTSNPN, CDR2 SVGIG (reference sequence). V lost 3 bases, J lost 8 bases, and 13 bases stayed unmatched. The CDR3 protein is CAWSTRIQGAEGYTF. The CDR3 DNA follows: TGTGCCTGGAGCACCCGAATACAGGGGGCGGAAGGCTACACCTTC.

The CDR3 is CASTRGSGNTIYF. CDR3 bases: TGTGCCAGTACCCGGGGCTCTGGAAACACCATATATTTT. The chain uses TRBV19 and TRBJ1-3; D not resolved. The germline V gene encodes CDR1 LNHDA and CDR2 SQIVND (reference sequence). V was pared by 7 bases and J by 0 bases, with 7 bases between. This CDR3 is 13 amino acids long.

The CDR3 bases are TGTGCCAGCAGGGCCGGGACAGGGGGCGTCTATGGCTACACCTTC. This translates into CASRAGTGGVYGYTF. The chain is built from TRBV2 and TRBJ1-2; 12 nucleotides agree with TRBD1. Trimming cost V 6 bases and J 4 bases; bases outside gene matches: 6. Germline values: CDR1 SNHLY, CDR2 FYNNEI. CDR3 length equals 15 residues. Complete variable domain (other parts from reference TRBV2 and TRBJ1-2): EPEVTQTPSHQVTQMGQEVILRCVPISNHLYFYWYRQILGQKVEFLVSFYNNEISEKSEIFDDQFSVERPDGSNFTLKIRSTKLEDSAMYFCASRAGTGGVYGYTFGSGTRLTVV.

The chain combines TRBV7-2 with TRBJ1-2; TRBD1 matches at 7 bases. The CDR3 is made up of 14 amino acids. CDR1 and CDR2 from the germline V gene are SGHTA and FQGNSA. The V segment lost 5 bases and the J segment 4 bases; nucleotides outside the gene matches: 7. Here the CDR3 reads CASSPLDRFYGYTF. In DNA, the CDR3 is TGTGCCAGCAGCCCATTGGACAGGTTCTATGGCTACACCTTC.

The chain links TRBV29-1 to TRBJ1-5; 9 bases are a match to TRBD1. V gave up 6 bases and J gave up 2 bases; unmatched junction bases: 5. Per germline, CDR1 SQVTM and CDR2 ANQGSEA. CDR3 length equals 14 residues. CDR3 region: CSVNTGGGNQPQHF. The CDR3 DNA reads TGCAGCGTGAACACAGGGGGCGGCAATCAGCCCCAGCATTTT.

This chain joins TRBV7-6 and TRBJ2-1; 9 positions agree with TRBD2. CDR1 and CDR2 (germline): SGHVS, FNYEAQ. V lost 4 bases and J lost 12; bases outside the gene matches: 16. The CDR3 covers 16 residues. This CDR3 reads CASSSGSGGLGTGQFF. CDR3 bases: TGTGCCAGCAGCTCAGGAAGCGGGGGGTTAGGGACGGGGCAGTTCTTC.

The V gene is TRBV5-6, the J gene TRBJ1-5; D is undetermined. Germline loops: CDR1 SGHDT, CDR2 YYEEEE. This CDR3 comprises 13 residues. V was trimmed by 0 bases and J by 5 bases, leaving 6 bases between them. CDR3 sequence (DNA): TGTGCCAGCAGCTTGGGGCAGGATCAGCCCCAGCATTTT. Translating gives CASSLGQDQPQHF.

Only a few counts were recorded for this clone. The genes are TRBV6-6 and TRBJ2-2; 16 positions agree with TRBD2. From germline, CDR1 is MNHNY and CDR2 SVGAGI (reference sequence). Trimming took 7 bases from V and 6 from J; bases not matched to a gene: 5. The CDR3 has 16 residues. CDR3 bases: TGTGCCAGCACTCCGGGACTAGCGGGGGGGCCCGGGGAGCTGTTTTTT. The encoded protein is CASTPGLAGGPGELFF.

Only a few counts were recorded for this clone. The gene calls are TRBV5-6 and TRBJ1-5; tentatively, D is TRBD1 (5 bases). Germline CDR1 and CDR2: SGHDT and YYEEEE. This CDR3 has 13 residues. Trimming left V 8 bases short and J 6 bases short, with 15 bases between. DNA for the CDR3: TGTGCCAGTACTCGGCAGGGCGGTCAGCCCCAGCATTTT. Translating gives CASTRQGGQPQHF.

Concerning this clone itself: Mismatch with germline at one junction end may stem from a read error. The chain couples TRBV18 to TRBJ2-3; 11 bases line up with TRBD1. The germline CDR1 and CDR2 sequences are KGHSH and LQKENI. This CDR3 region has 15 residues. The CDR3: CASPRTGGMTDAQYF. The CDR3 nucleotides are TGTGCCAGCCCTAGGACAGGGGGCATGACAGATGCGCAGTATTTT. Supplemented by reference TRBV18 and TRBJ2-3, the full variable domain reads NAGVMQNPRHLVRRRGQEARLRCSPMKGHSHVYWYRQLPEEGLKFMVYLQKENIIDESGMPKERFSAEFPKEGPSILRIQQVVRGDSAAYFCASPRTGGMTDAQYFGPGTRLTVL.

This chain joins TRBV5-6 and TRBJ1-2; D might be TRBD1 (6 bases). Germline loops: CDR1 SGHDT, CDR2 YYEEEE. The CDR3 has 14 residues. V lost 4 bases and J lost 3, with 13 bases in between. The CDR3 DNA reads TGTGCCAGCAGCAGTACAGGGTTTTACTATGGCTACACCTTC. This translates into CASSSTGFYYGYTF.

With respect to this clone: Additional DNA sequences in this sample encode the identical CDR3. This chain's CDR3 is CASSSTGGEETQYF. The CDR3 region has the DNA TGCGCCAGCAGCTCGACAGGGGGGGAAGAGACCCAGTACTTC. The V and J genes are TRBV5-1 and TRBJ2-5, with 9 bases lining up with TRBD1. The J segment lost 3 bases and the V segment lost 3 bases, leaving 3 bases of the junction unmatched. The CDR3 sequence is 14 residues long. Germline CDR1 is SGHRS and CDR2 is YFSETQ.

The sample holds a few counts of this clone. V and J are TRBV7-2 and TRBJ1-1; D is undetermined. From germline, CDR1 is SGHTA and CDR2 FQGNSA. This CDR3 is built from 14 residues. Trimming took off 2 bases at V and 3 bases at J, with 10 bases between the two ends. The CDR3 is CASSLPGRDTEAFF. In DNA form, the CDR3 reads TGTGCCAGCAGCTTACCGGGTCGGGACACTGAAGCTTTCTTT.

The chain combines TRBV6-4 with TRBJ2-3, with D possibly TRBD2 on 5 matching bases. Trimming cost V 0 bases and J 1 base, with 5 bases left between them. Germline loops: CDR1 MRHNA, CDR2 SNTAGT. The CDR3 runs 14 residues. Written as DNA, the CDR3 is TGTGCCAGCAGTGACTCAGCGGGCACAGATACGCAGTATTTT. The encoded protein is CASSDSAGTDTQYF.

This chain's CDR3 is CASGLTRTSGGGETQYF. CDR3 bases: TGTGCTAGTGGTTTGACTAGGACTAGCGGGGGCGGGGAGACCCAGTACTTC. The chain links TRBV12-5 to TRBJ2-5; TRBD2 agrees at 13 bases. Germline V gene lookup returns CDR1 LGHNT and CDR2 FRNRAP. This CDR3 has 17 amino acids. Trimming removed 2 bases from V and 5 bases from J; junction bases left unmatched: 8.

This rearrangement joins TRBV7-3 to TRBJ1-1; no firm D call. Trimming shortened V by 1 base and J by 9 bases, and 6 bases separated the two germline ends. The germline V gene has CDR1 SGHTA and CDR2 FQGTGA. The CDR3 is made up of 11 amino acids. CDR3 residues: CASSLMTKAFF. The CDR3 bases are TGTGCCAGCAGCTTAATGACAAAAGCTTTCTTT.

This rearrangement joins TRBV9 to TRBJ2-3, with D hard to call. The germline V gene encodes CDR1 SGDLS and CDR2 YYNGEE. The CDR3 is 14 residues long. Trimming took 4 bases from V and 6 from J, leaving 15 bases between them. CDR3 loop: CASSTRIESDTQYF. Written as DNA, the CDR3 is TGTGCCAGCAGCACCCGAATAGAATCTGATACGCAGTATTTT.

Turning to this clone: Other nucleotide sequences from this sample produce the same CDR3. The chain carries TRBV4-2 and TRBJ2-7; perhaps TRBD1 as D (5 bases). The CDR3 extends over 13 amino acids. Trimming left V 0 bases short and J 4 bases short, with 7 bases between. In germline, CDR1 is LGHNA, CDR2 YNFKEQ. This CDR3 reads CASSQDRGYEQYF. The DNA for the CDR3 is TGTGCCAGCAGCCAAGATAGGGGTTACGAGCAGTACTTC.

This rearrangement joins TRBV5-1 to TRBJ2-5; the D gene could be TRBD1 or TRBD2 (5 bases each). The last part of the DNA fits TRBJ2-7 better; the J call may be wrong. Germline CDR1 is SGHRS and CDR2 is YFSETQ. CDR3 length: 14 residues. DNA for the CDR3: TGCGCCAGCAGTTTGATATATGGGGGCTACGAGCAGTACTTC. Translating gives CASSLIYGGYEQYF.

The chain employs TRBV29-1 and TRBJ2-1; D might be TRBD1 (6 bases). This CDR3 contains 12 residues. Germline assignment: CDR1 SQVTM and CDR2 ANQGSEA. Trimming took 7 bases from V and 7 from J, leaving 14 bases between them. CDR3 protein: CSGQAGWNEQFF. CDR3 DNA sequence: TGCAGCGGACAGGCAGGGTGGAATGAGCAGTTCTTC.

This clone has a handful of counts. V usage is TRBV28 and J usage is TRBJ1-1; D unresolved. The V end lost 6 bases, the J end lost 3 bases, and 14 bases lay between the germline ends. From germline, CDR1 is MDHEN and CDR2 SYDVKM. This CDR3 region has 14 residues. The CDR3 nucleotides are TGTGCCAGCAGCCAACCTGGTCGGGACACTGAAGCTTTCTTT. As protein: CASSQPGRDTEAFF.

The chain combines TRBV7-2 with TRBJ2-3; D possibly corresponds to TRBD2 (6 bases). Trimming took 4 bases from V and 2 from J, leaving 13 bases between them. The CDR3 is made up of 15 amino acids. The germline gives CDR1 SGHTA, CDR2 FQGNSA. CDR3 sequence: CASSSTGLVTDTQYF. Here the CDR3 DNA reads TGTGCCAGCAGCTCGACGGGACTGGTCACAGATACGCAGTATTTT.

Turning to this clone: The germline gene is not matched at one end of the junction; a read error may be the cause. The rearrangement links TRBV5-1 to TRBJ2-5; 8 bases are shared with TRBD2. Germline CDR1 reads SGHRS; CDR2 reads YFSETQ. This CDR3 is 14 amino acids long. CDR3 amino acids: CTSSWVAGQETQYF. In DNA, the CDR3 is TGCACCAGCAGCTGGGTAGCGGGGCAAGAGACCCAGTACTTC.

The V gene is TRBV5-1, the J gene TRBJ2-3, with 7 bases that match TRBD2. Germline V CDR1 and CDR2: SGHRS, YFSETQ. The junction had 7 bases not matched to a gene; V was cut back by 4 bases and J by 5 bases. This CDR3 region has 14 residues. CDR3 residues: CASSPERGRDTQYF. Here the CDR3 DNA reads TGCGCCAGCAGCCCGGAGCGGGGTAGAGATACGCAGTATTTT.